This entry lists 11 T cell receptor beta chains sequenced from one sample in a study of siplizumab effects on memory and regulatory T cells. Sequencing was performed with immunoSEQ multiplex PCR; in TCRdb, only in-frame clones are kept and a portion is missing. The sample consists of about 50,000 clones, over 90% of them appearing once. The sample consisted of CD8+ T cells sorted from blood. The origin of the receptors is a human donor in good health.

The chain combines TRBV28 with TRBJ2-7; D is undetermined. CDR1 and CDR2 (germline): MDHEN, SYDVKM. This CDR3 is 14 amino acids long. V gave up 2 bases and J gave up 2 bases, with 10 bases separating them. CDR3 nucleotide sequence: TGTGCCAGCAGTTTAGGAGTTAATCCCTACGAGCAGTACTTC. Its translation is CASSLGVNPYEQYF.

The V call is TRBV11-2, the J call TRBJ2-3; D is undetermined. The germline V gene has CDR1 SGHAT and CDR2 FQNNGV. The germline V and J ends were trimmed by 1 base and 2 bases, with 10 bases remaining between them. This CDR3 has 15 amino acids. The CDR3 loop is CASSLVMRSTDTQYF. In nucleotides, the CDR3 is TGTGCCAGCAGCTTAGTTATGCGGTCCACAGATACGCAGTATTTT.

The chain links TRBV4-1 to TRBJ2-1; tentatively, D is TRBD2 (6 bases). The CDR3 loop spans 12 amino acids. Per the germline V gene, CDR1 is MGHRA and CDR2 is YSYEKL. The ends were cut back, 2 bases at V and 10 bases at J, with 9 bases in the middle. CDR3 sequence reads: CASSQRLDEQFF. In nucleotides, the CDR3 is TGCGCCAGCAGCCAAAGACTAGACGAGCAGTTCTTC.

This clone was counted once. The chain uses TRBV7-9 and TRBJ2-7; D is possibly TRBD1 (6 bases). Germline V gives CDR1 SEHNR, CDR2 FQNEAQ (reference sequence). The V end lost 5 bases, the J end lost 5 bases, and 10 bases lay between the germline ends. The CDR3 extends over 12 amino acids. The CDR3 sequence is CASSPTGNEQYF. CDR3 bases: TGTGCCAGCAGCCCCACAGGGAACGAGCAGTACTTC.

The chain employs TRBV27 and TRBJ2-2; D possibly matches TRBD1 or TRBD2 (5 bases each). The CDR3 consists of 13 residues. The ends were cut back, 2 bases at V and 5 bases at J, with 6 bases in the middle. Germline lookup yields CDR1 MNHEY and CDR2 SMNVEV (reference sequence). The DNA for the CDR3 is TGTGCCAGCAGTTTAGGGGGAACCGGGGAGCTGTTTTTT. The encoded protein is CASSLGGTGELFF.

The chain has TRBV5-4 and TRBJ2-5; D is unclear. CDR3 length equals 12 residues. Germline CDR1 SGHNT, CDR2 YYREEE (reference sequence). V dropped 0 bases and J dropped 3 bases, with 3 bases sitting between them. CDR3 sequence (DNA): TGTGCCAGCAGCTTGGGAGAAGAGACCCAGTACTTC. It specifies CASSLGEETQYF.

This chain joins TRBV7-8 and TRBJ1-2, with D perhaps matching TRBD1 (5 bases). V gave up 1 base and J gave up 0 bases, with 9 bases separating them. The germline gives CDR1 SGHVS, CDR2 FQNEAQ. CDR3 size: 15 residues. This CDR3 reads CASSLGQLANYGYTF. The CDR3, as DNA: TGTGCCAGCAGCTTAGGACAGTTAGCTAACTATGGCTACACCTTC.

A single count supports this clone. The DNA for the CDR3 is TGTGCCAGCAGCCTTAGGGGGTTTAGCTCCTACGAGCAGTACTTC. Protein sequence: CASSLRGFSSYEQYF. The chain has TRBV6-5 and TRBJ2-7; D may be TRBD1 (6 bases). Trimming took off 6 bases at V and 0 bases at J, with 15 bases between the two ends. This CDR3 has 15 residues. Per germline, CDR1 MNHEY and CDR2 SVGAGI.

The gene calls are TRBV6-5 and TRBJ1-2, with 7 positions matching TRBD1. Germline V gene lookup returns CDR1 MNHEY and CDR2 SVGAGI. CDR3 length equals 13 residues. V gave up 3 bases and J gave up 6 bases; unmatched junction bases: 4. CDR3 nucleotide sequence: TGTGCCAGCAGTTATAGGGGGCTGAATGGCTACACCTTC. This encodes CASSYRGLNGYTF.

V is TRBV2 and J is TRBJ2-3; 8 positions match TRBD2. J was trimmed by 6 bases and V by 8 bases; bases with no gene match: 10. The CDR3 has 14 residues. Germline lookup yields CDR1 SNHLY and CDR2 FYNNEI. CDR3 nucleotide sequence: TGTGCCAGCGAGGGAGCGGGAGCTGGTGATACGCAGTATTTT. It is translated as CASEGAGAGDTQYF.

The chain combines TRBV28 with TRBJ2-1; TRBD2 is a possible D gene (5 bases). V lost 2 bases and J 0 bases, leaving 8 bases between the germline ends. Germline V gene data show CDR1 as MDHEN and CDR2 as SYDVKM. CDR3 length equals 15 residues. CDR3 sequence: CASSLQRNSYNEQFF. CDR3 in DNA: TGTGCCAGCAGTTTACAGCGGAACTCCTACAATGAGCAGTTCTTC.